Below are 4 T cell receptor beta chains sequenced from a single sample in a study of human T cells and chemical hapten exposure. The sample's time point: pre-sensitization, week 0. As for treatment: therapeutic diphenylcyclopropenone sensitization with weekly scalp DPC. TCRdb re-analysed the RACE reads in MiXCR, keeping a single row per CDR3 protein. The profile covers 350,000 to 450,000 distinct CDR3 sequences, with roughly 5% appearing a single time and approximately 2.8% taken by the ten largest. Sequences were derived from whole blood, sampled in connection with sensitization to the hapten diphenylcyclopropenone (DPC). The source is a woman aged 45-65 years with alopecia areata. Some clones in this sample may be carry-over from other donors' samples.

In this sample, this clonotype turned up a few times. The CDR3 DNA reads TGTGCCAGCACCCTTGGACAAGGGGATTTTGGCAATCAGCCCCAGCATTTT. It specifies CASTLGQGDFGNQPQHF. V gene TRBV28 combines with J gene TRBJ1-5; D is perhaps TRBD1 (5 bases). Germline V gives CDR1 MDHEN, CDR2 SYDVKM. This CDR3 has 17 residues. V lost 7 bases, J lost 2 bases, and 21 bases lay in between.

This sequence joins TRBV6-5 and TRBJ1-1; maybe TRBD1 (6 bases). Germline-derived CDR1 and CDR2 are MNHEY and SVGAGI. This CDR3 has 16 residues. Trimming removed 7 bases from V and 0 bases from J, with 18 bases in between. The CDR3 nucleotides read TGTGCCAGCAAAGCCTTCCAGGGGACTATGAACACTGAAGCTTTCTTT. It specifies CASKAFQGTMNTEAFF.

A word on this clonotype: Being one base from a much bigger clone, this may be a read error. This chain links TRBV6-1 with TRBJ1-6; possible D gene TRBD1, 5 bases. This CDR3 region has 16 residues. From germline, CDR1 is MNHNS and CDR2 SASEGT. CDR3 bases: TGTGCCAGCACTGGGGACGGTGCCGTAGGTAATACACCCCTCCACTTT. Protein product: CASTGDGAVGNTPLHF.

Only a few counts were recorded for this clonotype. V and J are TRBV5-1 and TRBJ2-1, with 12 bases identical to TRBD1. CDR3 size: 19 residues. Germline V lookup: CDR1 SGHRS, CDR2 YFSETQ. The trim removed 4 bases at V and 2 bases at J, leaving 13 bases unmatched. This chain's CDR3 is CASSLGTGGSGRPYNEQFF. The DNA for the CDR3 is TGCGCCAGCAGCCTAGGGACAGGGGGCAGCGGGAGGCCCTACAATGAGCAGTTCTTC.